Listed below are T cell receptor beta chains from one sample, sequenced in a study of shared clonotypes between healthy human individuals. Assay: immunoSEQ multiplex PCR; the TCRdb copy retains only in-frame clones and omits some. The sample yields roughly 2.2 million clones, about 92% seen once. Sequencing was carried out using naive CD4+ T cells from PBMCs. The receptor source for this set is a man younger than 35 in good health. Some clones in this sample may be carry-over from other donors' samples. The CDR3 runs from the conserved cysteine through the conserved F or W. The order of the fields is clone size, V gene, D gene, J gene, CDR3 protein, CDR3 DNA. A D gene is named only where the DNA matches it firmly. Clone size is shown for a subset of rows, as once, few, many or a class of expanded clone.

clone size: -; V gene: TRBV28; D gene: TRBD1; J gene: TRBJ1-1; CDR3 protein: CASSGQGVAEAFF; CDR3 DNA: TGTGCCAGCAGCGGACAGGGGGTGGCTGAAGCTTTCTTT
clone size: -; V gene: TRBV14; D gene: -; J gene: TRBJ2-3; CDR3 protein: CASSQVKGGWADTQYF; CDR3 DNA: TGTGCCAGCAGCCAAGTGAAGGGGGGATGGGCAGATACGCAGTATTTT
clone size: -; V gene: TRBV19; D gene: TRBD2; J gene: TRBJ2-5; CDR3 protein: CASSILAGVETQYF; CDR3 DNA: TGTGCCAGTAGTATACTAGCGGGAGTTGAGACCCAGTACTTC
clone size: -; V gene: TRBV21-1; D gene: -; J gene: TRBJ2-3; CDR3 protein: CASSEGRGGTDTQYF; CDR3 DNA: TGTGCCAGCAGCGAAGGCAGGGGTGGAACAGATACGCAGTATTTT
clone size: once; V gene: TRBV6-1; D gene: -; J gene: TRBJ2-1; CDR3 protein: CASSERADTFNEQFF; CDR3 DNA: TGTGCCAGCAGTGAAAGGGCAGATACTTTCAATGAGCAGTTCTTC
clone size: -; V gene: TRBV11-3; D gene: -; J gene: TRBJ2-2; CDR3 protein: CASSSGTLNTGELFF; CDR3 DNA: TGTGCCAGCAGCTCCGGGACGTTGAACACCGGGGAGCTGTTTTTT
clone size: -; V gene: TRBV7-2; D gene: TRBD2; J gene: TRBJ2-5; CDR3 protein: CASSLMPGLGAGTQYF; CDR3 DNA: TGTGCCAGCAGCTTAATGCCGGGACTAGGTGCGGGGACCCAGTACTTC
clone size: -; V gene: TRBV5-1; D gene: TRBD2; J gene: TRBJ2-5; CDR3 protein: CASSLEGLAAQETQYF; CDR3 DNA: TGCGCCAGCAGCTTGGAGGGACTAGCGGCGCAAGAGACCCAGTACTTC
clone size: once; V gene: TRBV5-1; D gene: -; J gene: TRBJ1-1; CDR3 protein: CASSLARGSTEAFF; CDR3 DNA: TGCGCCAGCAGCTTGGCCCGGGGCTCCACTGAAGCTTTCTTT
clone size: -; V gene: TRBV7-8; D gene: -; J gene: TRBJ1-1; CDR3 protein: CASRSPGRTEAFF; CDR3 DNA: TGTGCCAGCAGAAGCCCTGGCAGAACAGAAGCTTTCTTT
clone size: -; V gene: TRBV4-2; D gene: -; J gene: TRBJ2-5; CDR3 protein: CASSQGGDQETQYF; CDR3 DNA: TGTGCCAGCAGCCAAGGGGGGGATCAAGAGACCCAGTACTTC
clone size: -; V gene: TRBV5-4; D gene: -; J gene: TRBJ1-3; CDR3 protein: CASSLWGGPGNTIYF; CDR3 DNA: TGTGCCAGCAGCTTATGGGGGGGCCCTGGAAACACCATATATTTT
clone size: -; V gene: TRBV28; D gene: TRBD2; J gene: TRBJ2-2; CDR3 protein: CASSFGGGRRGAGELFF; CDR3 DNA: TGTGCCAGCAGTTTTGGCGGGGGGCGCAGGGGCGCCGGGGAGCTGTTTTTT
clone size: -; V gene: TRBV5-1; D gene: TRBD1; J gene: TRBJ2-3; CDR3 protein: CASSLDRTGGIPDTQYF; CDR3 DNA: TGCGCCAGCAGCCTGGACCGGACAGGGGGAATCCCAGATACGCAGTATTTT
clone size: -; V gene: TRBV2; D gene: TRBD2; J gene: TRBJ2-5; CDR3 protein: CASSENHAGVGETQYF; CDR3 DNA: TGTGCCAGCAGTGAGAATCATGCGGGAGTCGGAGAGACCCAGTACTTC
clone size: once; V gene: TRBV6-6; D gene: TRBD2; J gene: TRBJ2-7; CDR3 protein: CASRPGLAGTYEQYF; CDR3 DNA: TGTGCCAGCAGACCCGGACTAGCGGGAACCTACGAGCAGTACTTC
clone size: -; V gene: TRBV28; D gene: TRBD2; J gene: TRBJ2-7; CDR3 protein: CASSGAGGPYEQYF; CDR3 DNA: TGTGCCAGCAGCGGGGCGGGAGGGCCCTACGAGCAGTACTTC
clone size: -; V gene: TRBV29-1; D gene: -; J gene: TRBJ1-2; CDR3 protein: CSVDSGYGYTF; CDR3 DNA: TGCAGCGTTGATTCAGGCTATGGCTACACCTTC
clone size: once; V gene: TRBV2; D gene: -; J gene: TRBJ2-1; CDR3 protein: CASSGGRGYNEQFF; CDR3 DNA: TGTGCCAGCAGTGGGGGCCGAGGATACAATGAGCAGTTCTTC
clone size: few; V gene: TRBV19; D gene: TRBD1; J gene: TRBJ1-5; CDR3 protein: CASSDGQGVLGNQPQHF; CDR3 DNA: TGTGCCAGTAGTGACGGACAGGGGGTCCTTGGCAATCAGCCCCAGCATTTT
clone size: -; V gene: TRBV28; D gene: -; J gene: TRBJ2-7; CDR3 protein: CASRATGSPASEQYF; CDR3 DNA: TGTGCCAGCAGGGCAACAGGCTCCCCAGCGAGCGAGCAGTACTTC
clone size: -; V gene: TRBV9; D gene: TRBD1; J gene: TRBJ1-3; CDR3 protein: CASSMGQGASGNTIYF; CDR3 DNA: TGTGCCAGCAGCATGGGACAGGGGGCCTCTGGAAACACCATATATTTT
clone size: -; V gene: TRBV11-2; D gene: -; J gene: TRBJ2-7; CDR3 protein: CASSLNSLLYEQYF; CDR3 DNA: TGTGCCAGCAGCTTAAATTCTCTCCTCTACGAGCAGTACTTC
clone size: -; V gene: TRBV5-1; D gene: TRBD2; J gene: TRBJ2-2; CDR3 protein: CASSSLAGGTGELFF; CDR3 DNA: TGCGCCAGCAGCTCACTAGCGGGAGGCACCGGGGAGCTGTTTTTT
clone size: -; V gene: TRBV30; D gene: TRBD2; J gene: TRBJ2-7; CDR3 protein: CAWSEGLAGGYEQYF; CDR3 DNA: TGTGCCTGGAGTGAGGGGCTAGCGGGAGGATACGAGCAGTACTTC
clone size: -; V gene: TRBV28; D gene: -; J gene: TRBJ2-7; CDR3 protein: CASSLRGPSSYEQYF; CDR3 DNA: TGTGCCAGCAGTTTAAGGGGCCCGAGCTCCTACGAGCAGTACTTC
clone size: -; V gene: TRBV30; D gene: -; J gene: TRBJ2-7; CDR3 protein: CAWSITGTAAYEQYF; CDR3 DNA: TGTGCCTGGAGTATTACCGGGACGGCTGCCTACGAGCAGTACTTC
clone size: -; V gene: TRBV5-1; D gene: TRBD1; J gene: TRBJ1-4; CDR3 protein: CASSLIGQDEKLFF; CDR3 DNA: TGCGCCAGCAGCCTCATCGGACAGGATGAAAAACTGTTTTTT
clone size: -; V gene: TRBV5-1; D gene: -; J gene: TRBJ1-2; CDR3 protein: CASSWDTRRGGYTF; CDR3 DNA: TGCGCCAGCAGCTGGGACACCAGAAGAGGAGGCTACACCTTC
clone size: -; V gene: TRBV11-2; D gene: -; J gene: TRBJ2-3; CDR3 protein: CASSLGLISTDTQYF; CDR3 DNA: TGTGCCAGCAGCTTAGGCCTTATAAGCACAGATACGCAGTATTTT
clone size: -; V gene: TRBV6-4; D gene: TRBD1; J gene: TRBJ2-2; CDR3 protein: CASSSRTGMNTGELFF; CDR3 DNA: TGTGCCAGCAGTTCCAGGACAGGGATGAACACCGGGGAGCTGTTTTTT
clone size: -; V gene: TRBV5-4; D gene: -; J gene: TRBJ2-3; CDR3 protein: CASSLGSVGTDTQYF; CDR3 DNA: TGTGCCAGCAGCTTGGGGAGCGTGGGCACAGATACGCAGTATTTT
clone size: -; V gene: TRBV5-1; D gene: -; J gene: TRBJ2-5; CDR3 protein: CASSEPQETQYF; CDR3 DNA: TGCGCCAGCAGCGAACCCCAAGAGACCCAGTACTTC
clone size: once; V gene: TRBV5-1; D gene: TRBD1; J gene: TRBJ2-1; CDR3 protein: CASSLGTGVNNEQFF; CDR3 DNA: TGCGCCAGCAGCTTAGGGACAGGGGTCAACAATGAGCAGTTCTTC
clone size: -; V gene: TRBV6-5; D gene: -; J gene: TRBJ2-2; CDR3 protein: CASSYLTRNTGELFF; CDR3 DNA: TGTGCCAGCAGTTACCTAACAAGGAACACCGGGGAGCTGTTTTTT
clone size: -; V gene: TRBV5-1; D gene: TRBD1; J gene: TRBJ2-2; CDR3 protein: CASSLAPGQGGELFF; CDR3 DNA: TGCGCCAGCAGCTTGGCCCCGGGACAGGGCGGGGAGCTGTTTTTT